This T cell receptor (beta chain) came from a study of T cells in Graves' hyperthyroidism and ophthalmopathy. Overall study context: Blood from the periphery was taken at initial diagnosis, before any treatment.

Amplification of TCR beta CDR3 regions was performed using RNA transcripts as template. First-round RT-PCR with HTBI primers amplified the TCR CDR3 region. TCRdb used MiXCR to reprocess the multiplex PCR reads, holding one entry per CDR3 protein. The table lists roughly 180,000 distinct CDR3 sequences, 8% to 9.5% of them singletons. This CDR3 is 15 amino acids long. V lost 2 bases, J lost 0 bases, and 7 bases lay in between. Germline V CDR1 and CDR2: SGHTA, FQGTGA. V gene TRBV7-3 combines with J gene TRBJ1-4; no definite D call. The clonotype originates from a woman aged 18-29 years with Graves' hyperthyroidism that later progressed to Graves' ophthalmopathy. Sequencing was done on a sample of blood. In DNA form, the CDR3 reads TGTGCCAGCAGCTTATCAGGAACAACTAATGAAAAACTGTTTTTT. Encoded protein: CASSLSGTTNEKLFF.